Following are 28 T cell receptor beta chains from one sample sequenced in a study of Graves' ophthalmopathy and Graves' hyperthyroidism. For repertoire sequencing, the TCR beta CDR3 regions were amplified from RNA transcripts. First-round RT-PCR employed HTBI primers, with a second-round multiplex PCR after it. TCRdb used MiXCR to reprocess the multiplex PCR reads, holding one entry per CDR3 protein. The profile shows approximately 700,000 distinct CDR3 sequences, roughly 39% of them singletons. Input material: peripheral blood. All receptors derive from an adult man with Graves' ophthalmopathy.

The table lists this clonotype with many counts. V usage is TRBV12-3 or TRBV12-4 and J usage is TRBJ2-5; D possibly corresponds to TRBD1 (5 bases). V shed 11 bases and J shed 0 bases, with 13 bases lying between them. CDR3 length: 13 residues. The CDR3 protein is CASTWGNQETQYF. CDR3 DNA sequence: TGTGCCTCAACGTGGGGCAACCAAGAGACCCAGTACTTC.

This clonotype was seen more than once but under ten times. This sequence joins TRBV12-3 or TRBV12-4 and TRBJ2-5, with TRBD2 as a possible D gene (5 bases). The CDR3 is 15 residues long. V dropped 6 bases and J dropped 5 bases, with 19 bases sitting between them. In DNA, the CDR3 is TGTGCCAGCAGGGACGTCCGGGAAGGAAAGGAGACCCAGTACTTC. This codes for CASRDVREGKETQYF.

The rearrangement uses TRBV4-3 and TRBJ2-7; TRBD2 matches 8 bases. This CDR3 is built from 16 residues. V was pared by 0 bases and J by 4 bases, with 8 bases of the junction left unmatched. The germline V gene has CDR1 LGHNA and CDR2 YSLEER. The CDR3 region is CASSQDRGGSSYEQYF. DNA of the CDR3: TGCGCCAGCAGCCAAGATCGGGGGGGATCTTCTTACGAGCAGTACTTC.

At least ten counts were recorded for this clonotype. CDR3 coding DNA: TGTGCCAGCATTCCGACTAGCGGGGGAGAGCAAGAGACCCAGTACTTC. This gives the protein CASIPTSGGEQETQYF. This rearrangement joins TRBV2 to TRBJ2-5; 12 positions agree with TRBD2. This CDR3 has 16 amino acids. Germline CDR1 and CDR2: SNHLY and FYNNEI. The trim removed 7 bases at V and 2 bases at J, leaving 8 bases unmatched.

The table lists this clonotype with a few counts. CDR3 amino acids: CASSRTSGDKQYF. CDR3 nucleotide sequence: TGTGCCAGCAGCAGGACTAGCGGGGATAAGCAGTACTTC. The chain carries TRBV27 and TRBJ2-7; TRBD2 agrees at 12 bases. Germline values: CDR1 MNHEY, CDR2 SMNVEV (reference sequence). CDR3 length equals 13 residues. Losses at the gene ends were 6 bases for V and 8 bases for J; bases not matched to a gene: 5.

The gene calls are TRBV20-1 and TRBJ1-1; D gene ambiguous. Trimming cost V 0 bases and J 0 bases, with 17 bases left between them. Per germline, CDR1 DFQATT and CDR2 SNEGSKA (reference sequence). The CDR3 extends over 17 amino acids. This CDR3 reads CSARDYSHPVMNTEAFF. CDR3 nucleotides: TGCAGTGCTAGAGATTACTCCCACCCCGTCATGAACACTGAAGCTTTCTTT.

The chain employs TRBV15 and TRBJ1-2, with 10 bases identical to TRBD1. The CDR3 has 13 amino acids. V gave up 5 bases and J gave up 6 bases; unmatched junction bases: 3. The germline gives CDR1 LNHNV, CDR2 YYDKDF (reference sequence). DNA for the CDR3: TGTGCCACCAGCGACGGACAGGGGGATGGCTACACCTTC. Protein sequence: CATSDGQGDGYTF.

The chain has TRBV5-1 and TRBJ2-2; D perhaps matches TRBD2 (6 bases). The CDR3 has 15 amino acids. Deletions cut 1 base from V and 7 bases from J, with 14 bases between. CDR1 is SGHRS and CDR2 is YFSETQ in the germline V gene. The chain's CDR3 is CASSLSAPGGGELFF. The CDR3 nucleotides read TGCGCCAGCAGCTTGTCGGCACCCGGGGGCGGGGAGCTGTTTTTT.

About this clonotype: The junction shows a germline mismatch at one end, possibly a read error. This rearrangement joins TRBV27 to TRBJ1-5, with D hard to call. Per the germline V gene, CDR1 is MNHEY and CDR2 is SMNVEV (reference sequence). This CDR3 is built from 14 residues. CDR3 sequence reads: CAGSPMLRYQPQHF. The CDR3 nucleotides are TGTGCCGGCAGTCCGATGTTGCGATATCAGCCCCAGCATTTT.

This clonotype has at least ten counts. V and J are TRBV12-3 or TRBV12-4 and TRBJ1-2; D gene uncertain. The CDR3 consists of 13 residues. V lost 4 bases, J lost 7 bases, and 13 bases lay in between. CDR3 coding DNA: TGTGCCAGCAGTTACTCCACGGGGATTGGCTACACCTTC. This codes for CASSYSTGIGYTF.

This clonotype has a single count. The chain recombines TRBV7-9 with TRBJ1-1; D unresolved. V was shortened by 5 bases and J by 8 bases, with 6 bases between the two germline ends. The CDR3 is 10 residues long. Per the germline V gene, CDR1 is SEHNR and CDR2 is FQNEAQ (reference sequence). CDR3 sequence: CASSPVEAFF. The CDR3 DNA follows: TGTGCCAGCAGCCCCGTCGAAGCTTTCTTT.

This clonotype was seen repeatedly, ten times or more. The chain couples TRBV19 to TRBJ1-2; D possibly corresponds to TRBD1 (6 bases). Germline CDR1 reads LNHDA; CDR2 reads SQIVND (reference sequence). The CDR3 spans 14 residues. V was shortened by 3 bases and J by 0 bases, with 8 bases between the two germline ends. CDR3 amino acids: CASSMGATNYGYTF. The CDR3 nucleotides are TGTGCCAGTAGTATGGGGGCAACTAACTATGGCTACACCTTC.

This clonotype showed up many times. This rearrangement joins TRBV24-1 to TRBJ2-2, with D perhaps matching TRBD1 (5 bases). V lost 3 bases and J lost 6, with 10 bases in between. The CDR3 is 14 residues long. Looked up from germline, CDR1 is KGHDR and CDR2 is SFDVKD. CDR3 DNA: TGTGCCACCAGTGATCCTCAGGGTGCCGGGGAGCTGTTTTTT. Protein sequence: CATSDPQGAGELFF.

The CDR3 nucleotides are TGTGCCAGCAGGGAGGGGGGATTTACCTCCTACGAGCAGTACTTC. Its protein product is CASREGGFTSYEQYF. The J gene is TRBJ2-7, the V gene TRBV6-1; D could derive from TRBD1 or TRBD2 (6 bases each). The germline V gene encodes CDR1 MNHNS and CDR2 SASEGT. This CDR3 is built from 15 residues. Trimming shortened V by 6 bases and J by 0 bases, and 15 bases separated the two germline ends.

In its sample, this clonotype was seen many times. V gene TRBV6-5 combines with J gene TRBJ2-7; D call uncertain. There are 14 residues in the CDR3. Trimming removed 2 bases at V and 1 base at J, with 9 bases between. Per germline, CDR1 MNHEY and CDR2 SVGAGI. CDR3 nucleotides: TGTGCCAGCAGTTACGATGCCAGGTCCTACGAGCAGTACTTC. Its translation is CASSYDARSYEQYF.

The rearrangement uses TRBV5-5 and TRBJ1-4, with 8 bases that match TRBD1. Germline CDR1 reads SGHKS; CDR2 reads YYEKEE (reference sequence). This CDR3 has 15 amino acids. Germline trimming cut 3 bases from V and 7 bases from J; bases unmatched to any gene: 8. CDR3 amino acids: CASSSLRGQGEKLFF. CDR3 DNA sequence: TGTGCCAGCAGCTCACTCAGGGGGCAAGGTGAAAAACTGTTTTTT. Together with reference TRBV5-5 and TRBJ1-4, the CDR3 gives the full variable domain: DAGVTQSPTHLIKTRGQQVTLRCSPISGHKSVSWYQQVLGQGPQFIFQYYEKEERGRGNFPDRFSARQFPNYSSELNVNALLLGDSALYLCASSSLRGQGEKLFFGSGTQLSVL.

The chain couples TRBV5-1 to TRBJ2-7; no clear D. Germline V gene lookup returns CDR1 SGHRS and CDR2 YFSETQ. The V and J ends lost 0 bases and 1 base respectively, with 11 bases between them. The CDR3 consists of 15 residues. CDR3 residues: CASSLGTITSYEQYF. The CDR3 DNA reads TGCGCCAGCAGCTTGGGAACTATAACGTCCTACGAGCAGTACTTC.

The J gene is TRBJ2-2, the V gene TRBV12-3 or TRBV12-4; D is possibly TRBD2 (6 bases). CDR3 length: 15 amino acids. V lost 6 bases and J 4 bases, leaving 15 bases between the germline ends. The DNA for the CDR3 is TGTGCCAGCAGGGGAGGTGGCCGTGGCACCGGGGAGCTGTTTTTT. Encoded protein: CASRGGGRGTGELFF.

A word on this clonotype: With a much larger clone just one base away, this may be a read error. The rearrangement links TRBV7-3 to TRBJ2-5; the D is unclear. Per germline, CDR1 SGHTA and CDR2 FQGTGA. The CDR3 runs to 13 residues. For the CDR3, the DNA is TGTGCCGGCAGCTTTGGTTCAAAAGAGACCCAGTACTTC. Translated: CAGSFGSKETQYF.

This clonotype was observed a handful of times. The chain couples TRBV20-1 to TRBJ1-2, with D tentatively TRBD1 (6 bases). Looked up from germline, CDR1 is DFQATT and CDR2 is SNEGSKA (reference sequence). The CDR3 is made up of 15 amino acids. Trimming left V 0 bases short and J 2 bases short, with 13 bases between. CDR3 DNA sequence: TGCAGTGCTAGAGATCATACAGGGCGGAACTATGGCTACACCTTC. This translates into CSARDHTGRNYGYTF.

This clonotype was observed many times. The V call is TRBV19, the J call TRBJ2-7; no firm D call. Germline loops: CDR1 LNHDA, CDR2 SQIVND (reference sequence). The length of the CDR3 is 12 residues. V dropped 1 base and J dropped 5 bases, with 6 bases sitting between them. The CDR3 bases are TGTGCCAGTAGTATAGGGGAACACGAGCAGTACTTC. Protein: CASSIGEHEQYF. Combining the CDR3 with reference TRBV19 and TRBJ2-7 gives the whole variable domain DGGITQSPKYLFRKEGQNVTLSCEQNLNHDAMYWYRQDPGQGLRLIYYSQIVNDFQKGDIAEGYSVSREKKESFPLTVTSAQKNPTAFYLCASSIGEHEQYFGPGTRLTVT.

This chain connects TRBV12-5 to TRBJ1-5, with unresolved D. Looked up from germline, CDR1 is LGHNT and CDR2 is FRNRAP. V was clipped by 6 bases and J by 0 bases, with 6 bases between them. The CDR3 contains 13 residues. CDR3 sequence (DNA): TGTGCTAGTGGCTTCTTTAGCAATCAGCCCCAGCATTTT. This sequence encodes CASGFFSNQPQHF.

The table lists this clonotype with a few counts. CDR3 nucleotides: TGTGCCAGCAGTTACGCTTTGGGGGAGCAGTACTTC. This sequence encodes CASSYALGEQYF. The V call is TRBV6-6, the J call TRBJ2-7, with D hard to call. The CDR3 runs 12 residues. The V gene's germline CDR1 is MNHNY and CDR2 SVGAGI (reference sequence). With 2 bases removed from V and 7 bases from J, the gap between germline ends came to 9 bases.

This clonotype was found a few times. The rearrangement joins TRBV5-6 to TRBJ2-7; D gene unclear. Germline assignment: CDR1 SGHDT and CDR2 YYEEEE. V lost 0 bases and J lost 4, with 11 bases in between. This CDR3 comprises 14 residues. CDR3 amino acids: CASSLGQPLYEQYF. The CDR3 bases are TGTGCCAGCAGCTTGGGACAACCATTATACGAGCAGTACTTC.

This clonotype was counted at least ten times. The rearrangement joins TRBV4-2 to TRBJ1-6; D is unclear. The CDR3 is 15 amino acids. Germline V gene sequence: CDR1 LGHNA, CDR2 YNFKEQ. Trimming cost V 0 bases and J 3 bases, with 6 bases left between them. The CDR3 is CASSQDRSYNSPLHF. The CDR3 region has the DNA TGTGCCAGCAGCCAAGACAGGAGCTATAATTCACCCCTCCACTTT.

This clonotype was seen just once. The genes are TRBV2 and TRBJ1-1; TRBD1 matches at 9 bases. The CDR3 covers 15 residues. The junction had 8 bases not matched to a gene; V was cut back by 6 bases and J by 3 bases. Germline loops: CDR1 SNHLY, CDR2 FYNNEI. CDR3 sequence reads: CASSAGTGLYTEAFF. The CDR3 DNA reads TGTGCCAGCAGCGCAGGGACAGGGCTGTACACTGAAGCTTTCTTT.

Remarks on this clonotype: A read error is possible here, since a much larger clone lies one base away. The chain uses TRBV20-1 and TRBJ1-4; TRBD1 agrees at 8 bases. The CDR3 is made up of 13 amino acids. Germline assignment: CDR1 DFQATT and CDR2 SNEGSKA (reference sequence). Trimming cost V 8 bases and J 10 bases; bases outside gene matches: 12. The CDR3 spells CSSETGGGGKLFF. The CDR3 DNA sequence: TGCAGTTCTGAAACAGGGGGAGGGGGAAAACTGTTTTTT.

Comment on this clonotype: Relative to the germline gene, one junction end is altered; a read error may explain this. V gene TRBV7-1 combines with J gene TRBJ1-2; D is possibly TRBD1 (5 bases). TRBV7-1 is noted as an ORF with a role that remains uncertain. The CDR3 has 15 residues. CDR3 amino acids: CASSSAGGPSYVYTF. CDR3 DNA sequence: TGTGCCAGCAGCTCCGCGGGGGGACCTTCTTATGTCTACACCTTC.